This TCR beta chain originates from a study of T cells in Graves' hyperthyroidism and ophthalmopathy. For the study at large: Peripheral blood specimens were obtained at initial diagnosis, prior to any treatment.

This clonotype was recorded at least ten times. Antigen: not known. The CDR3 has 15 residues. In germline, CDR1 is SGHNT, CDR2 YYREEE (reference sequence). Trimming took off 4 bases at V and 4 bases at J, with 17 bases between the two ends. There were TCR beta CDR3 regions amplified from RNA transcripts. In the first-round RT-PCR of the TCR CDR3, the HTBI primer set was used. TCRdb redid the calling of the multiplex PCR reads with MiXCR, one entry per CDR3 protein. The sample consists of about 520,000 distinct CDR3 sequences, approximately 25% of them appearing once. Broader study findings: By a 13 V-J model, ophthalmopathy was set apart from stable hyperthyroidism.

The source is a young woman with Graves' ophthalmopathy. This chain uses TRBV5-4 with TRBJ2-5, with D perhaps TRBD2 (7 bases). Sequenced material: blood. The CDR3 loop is CASSPNSGGPETQYF. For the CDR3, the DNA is TGTGCCAGCAGCCCAAACTCGGGGGGCCCAGAGACCCAGTACTTC.